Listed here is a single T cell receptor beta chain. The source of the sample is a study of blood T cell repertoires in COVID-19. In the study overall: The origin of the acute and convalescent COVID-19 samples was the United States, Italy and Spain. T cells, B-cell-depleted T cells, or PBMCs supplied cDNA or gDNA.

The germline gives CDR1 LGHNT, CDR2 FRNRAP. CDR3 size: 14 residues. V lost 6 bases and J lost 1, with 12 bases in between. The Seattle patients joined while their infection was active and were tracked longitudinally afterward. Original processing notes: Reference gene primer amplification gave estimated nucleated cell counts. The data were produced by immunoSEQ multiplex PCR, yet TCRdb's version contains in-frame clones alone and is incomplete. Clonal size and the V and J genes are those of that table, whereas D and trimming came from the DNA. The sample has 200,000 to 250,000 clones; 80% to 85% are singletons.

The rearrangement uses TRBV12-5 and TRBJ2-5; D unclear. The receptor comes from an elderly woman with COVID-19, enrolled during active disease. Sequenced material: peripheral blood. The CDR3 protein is CASGRGRGQETQYF. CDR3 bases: TGTGCTAGTGGCCGAGGAAGAGGCCAAGAGACCCAGTACTTC. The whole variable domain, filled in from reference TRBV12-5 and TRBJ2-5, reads DARVTQTPRHKVTEMGQEVTMRCQPILGHNTVFWYRQTMMQGLELLAYFRNRAPLDDSGMPKDRFSAEMPDATLATLKIQPSEPRDSAVYFCASGRGRGQETQYFGPGTRLLVL.